This T cell receptor (beta chain) was retrieved from a study of blood T cell repertoires in COVID-19. For the study at large: From T cells, B-cell-depleted T cells, or PBMCs came the material, which was cDNA or gDNA.

This table comes from immunoSEQ multiplex PCR, and its TCRdb copy is limited to in-frame clones, with some not included. Of some 300,000 clones listed, around 90% are singletons. CDR1 SGHRS and CDR2 YFSETQ come from the germline V gene. There are 16 residues in the CDR3. V was cut by 3 bases and J by 1 base, with 14 bases left in between. Residents of about two dozen US areas, aged about 18 to 95 years, made up the participants. In assigning cohorts, the study relied on participant-reported clinical history. The study counted Cohort 3 donors as recovered given two negative PCRs, clearance, or symptom resolution.

The TCR was taken from a woman in her 30s who had recovered from COVID-19. This rearrangement joins TRBV5-1 to TRBJ2-1; D is perhaps TRBD1 (7 bases). The sequenced sample consisted of PBMCs or T cells enriched from blood (not recorded which). The CDR3 region is CASSSPPGGSYNEQFF. DNA of the CDR3: TGCGCCAGCAGCTCTCCGCCAGGGGGGTCCTACAATGAGCAGTTCTTC. Based on the CDR3 plus reference TRBV5-1 and TRBJ2-1, the full variable domain is KAGVTQTPRYLIKTRGQQVTLSCSPISGHRSVSWYQQTPGQGLQFLFEYFSETQRNKGNFPGRFSGRQFSNSRSEMNVSTLELGDSALYLCASSSPPGGSYNEQFFGPGTRLTVL.